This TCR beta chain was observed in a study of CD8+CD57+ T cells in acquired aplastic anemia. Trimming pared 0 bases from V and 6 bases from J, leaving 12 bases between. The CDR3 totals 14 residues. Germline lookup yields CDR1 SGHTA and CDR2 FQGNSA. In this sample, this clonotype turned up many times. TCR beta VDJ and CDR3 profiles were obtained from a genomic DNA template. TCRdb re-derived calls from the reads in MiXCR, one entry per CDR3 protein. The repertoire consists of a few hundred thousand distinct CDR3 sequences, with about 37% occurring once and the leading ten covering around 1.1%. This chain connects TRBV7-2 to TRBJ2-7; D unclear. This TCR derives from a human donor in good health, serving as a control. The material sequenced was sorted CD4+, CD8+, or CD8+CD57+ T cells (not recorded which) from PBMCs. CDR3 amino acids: CASSLARGVGEQYF. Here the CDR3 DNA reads TGTGCCAGCAGCTTAGCACGCGGAGTAGGCGAGCAGTACTTC. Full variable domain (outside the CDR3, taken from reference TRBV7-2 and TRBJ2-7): GAGVSQSPSNKVTEKGKDVELRCDPISGHTALYWYRQSLGQGLEFLIYFQGNSAPDKSGLPSDRFSAERTGGSVSTLTIQRTQQEDSAVYLCASSLARGVGEQYFGPGTRLTVT.